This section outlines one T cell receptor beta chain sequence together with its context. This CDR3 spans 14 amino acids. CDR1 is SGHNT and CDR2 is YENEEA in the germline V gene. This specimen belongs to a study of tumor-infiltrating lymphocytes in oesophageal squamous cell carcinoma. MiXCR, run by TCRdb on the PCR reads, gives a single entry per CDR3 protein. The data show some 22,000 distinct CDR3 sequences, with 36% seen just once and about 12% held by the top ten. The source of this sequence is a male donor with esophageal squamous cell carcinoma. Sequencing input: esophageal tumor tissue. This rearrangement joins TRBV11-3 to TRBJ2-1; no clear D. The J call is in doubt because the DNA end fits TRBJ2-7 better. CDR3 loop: CASRSRFSPYEQYF. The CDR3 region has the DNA TGTGCCAGCAGGTCTAGATTTTCTCCCTACGAGCAGTACTTC.